This TCR beta chain was sequenced during a study of cytomegalovirus exposure and HLA in healthy donors. Study summary: The 95 to 150 validation repertoires and the approximately 690 first-cohort repertoires shared a platform, a later analysis reported.

In germline, CDR1 is SNHLY, CDR2 FYNNEI. The CDR3 has 17 residues. V shed 2 bases and J 0 bases; nucleotides not matched to a gene: 8. This table comes from immunoSEQ multiplex PCR, and its TCRdb copy is limited to in-frame clones, with some not included. Here the sample spans about 74,000 clones, 94% being singletons. About this clone itself: Its matching antigen is unknown.

Study-wide points: The finding came from a later analysis; first-cohort TCR clusters tended to co-occur in the roughly 120 validation repertoires. Generally TCR sequences proved uncommon, though certain public TCRs appeared in numerous donors. A few CMV-associated chains proved CMV antigen-specific in vitro.

The chain employs TRBV2 and TRBJ1-1; 8 bases map to TRBD1. The sequenced sample consisted of PBMCs. The TCR was taken from a man younger than 35 in good health and CMV-seropositive. This chain's CDR3 is CASSERGRGRLNTEAFF. CDR3 nucleotides: TGTGCCAGCAGTGAAAGGGGCAGGGGGCGACTGAACACTGAAGCTTTCTTT.